Listed below are T cell receptor beta chains from one sample, sequenced in a study of spatial heterogeneity in lung cancer. MiXCR, applied by TCRdb to the 5' RACE reads, yields one record per CDR3 protein. The sample yields 8,000 or so distinct CDR3 sequences, 15% to 17% seen once. Sequenced here: normal lung tissue next to the tumor, sampled at surgery. These receptors all come from a male donor with early-stage non-small cell lung cancer. CDR3s include the opening cysteine and the closing phenylalanine or tryptophan. D genes are given only for firm matches. The size entry is marked missing in some rows and otherwise reads once, few, many or a size class.

D gene | J gene | clone size | V gene | CDR3 DNA | CDR3 protein
- | TRBJ2-3 | medium-sized | TRBV20-1 | TGCAGTGCTAGAGAAGCAGATACGCAGTATTTT | CSAREADTQYF
- | TRBJ2-7 | few | TRBV5-6 | TGTGCCAGCAGCTGGGACCGGGCGACGGGCGAGCAGTACTTC | CASSWDRATGEQYF
- | TRBJ1-1 | - | TRBV7-9 | TGTGCCAGCAGCTACGCAGGGGCCAACACTGAAGCTTTCTTT | CASSYAGANTEAFF
- | TRBJ1-3 | - | TRBV9 | TGTGCCAGCAGCCCAACGATTGGAAACACCATATATTTT | CASSPTIGNTIYF
- | TRBJ2-1 | - | TRBV2 | TGTGCCAGCAGTGAATACCAGGCTAAGAATGAGCAGTTCTTC | CASSEYQAKNEQFF
- | TRBJ2-6 | many | TRBV5-4 | TGTGCCAGCAGCTTGGCTGGGGCCAACGTCCTGACTTTC | CASSLAGANVLTF
- | TRBJ1-2 | few | TRBV12-3/TRBV12-4 | TGTGCCAGCAGTACACAGGGAGGGATTTTCTTC | CASSTQGGIFF
TRBD2 | TRBJ2-1 | - | TRBV6-5 | TGTGCCAGCAGTAGGACTAGCGGGGCCGAGCAGTTCTTC | CASSRTSGAEQFF
TRBD1 | TRBJ2-7 | many | TRBV10-3 | TGTGCCATCAGCGCGACAGGGGTCGAGCAGTACTTC | CAISATGVEQYF
- | TRBJ2-7 | medium-sized | TRBV5-1 | TGCGCCAGCAGCTTGGCCGGCGGGGGCGGCAACGAGCAGTACTTC | CASSLAGGGGNEQYF
- | TRBJ1-2 | medium-sized | TRBV29-1 | TGCAGCGTGGGTGACAGTCAGACCTATAACTATGGCTACACCTTC | CSVGDSQTYNYGYTF
TRBD1 | TRBJ2-7 | medium-sized | TRBV11-2 | TGTGCCAGCAGTTCCCGGACAGGGGTTTCCCACGAGCAGTACTTC | CASSSRTGVSHEQYF
- | TRBJ1-4 | many | TRBV9 | TGTGCCAGCAGCGTAGATCAAGGTGAAAAACTGTTTTTT | CASSVDQGEKLFF
- | TRBJ2-7 | - | TRBV5-4 | TGTGCCAGCAGCAATGGAGTAACCTACGAGCAGTACTTC | CASSNGVTYEQYF
TRBD2 | TRBJ2-5 | medium-sized | TRBV6-6 | TGTGCCAGCAGCGAACGCGGGGGGCTCCAAGAGACCCAGTACTTC | CASSERGGLQETQYF
TRBD1 | TRBJ2-1 | - | TRBV20-1 | TGCAGTGCTCCAGAAAGGCCAGGAGCAGGGACAGAAAATGAGCAGTTCTTC | CSAPERPGAGTENEQFF
- | TRBJ2-6 | few | TRBV14 | TGTGCCAGCAGCCAAGCTAGGGCTTCCGGGGCCAACGTCCTGACTTTC | CASSQARASGANVLTF
- | TRBJ2-3 | - | TRBV4-3 | TGCGCCAGCAGCCAAGAGGGACGACCTGGGGCCACAGATACGCAGTATTTT | CASSQEGRPGATDTQYF
TRBD1 | TRBJ1-2 | medium-sized | TRBV3-1 | TGTGCCAGCAGCCGGGACAGGGACTATGGCTACACCTTC | CASSRDRDYGYTF
TRBD2 | TRBJ2-1 | - | TRBV6-2/TRBV6-3 | TGTGCCAGCAGTTACCCGAGCGGGGGGGCCGAAAATGAGCAGTTCTTC | CASSYPSGGAENEQFF
- | TRBJ1-1 | medium-sized | TRBV4-2 | TGTGCCAGCAGCCAAGTGCACTCCGGGGGCGAGACTGAAGCTTTCTTT | CASSQVHSGGETEAFF
- | TRBJ1-4 | - | TRBV18 | TGTGCCAGCTCACTAGACAGGATTCATGAAAAACTGTTTTTT | CASSLDRIHEKLFF
TRBD1 | TRBJ1-3 | few | TRBV12-3/TRBV12-4 | TGTGCCAGCAGCCCTGACCCTCTCGACAGGGGGACTGGAAACACCATATATTTT | CASSPDPLDRGTGNTIYF
- | TRBJ1-3 | few | TRBV12-3/TRBV12-4 | TGTGCCAGCAGTGGGAGACTAGCCACCATATATTTT | CASSGRLATIYF
- | TRBJ2-3 | few | TRBV20-1 | TGCAGTGTCTCCCATCCAGGATACTCAGATACGCAGTATTTT | CSVSHPGYSDTQYF
TRBD2 | TRBJ2-1 | many | TRBV20-1 | TGCAGTGCTAGAGGGAACTCCGCGGGAGGGAACCCAAATGAGCAGTTCTTC | CSARGNSAGGNPNEQFF
- | TRBJ2-6 | many | TRBV5-1 | TGCGCCAGCAGCTTGGCCCGCAGCGGGTCTGGGGCCAACGTCCTGACTTTC | CASSLARSGSGANVLTF
- | TRBJ1-2 | many | TRBV30 | TGTGCCTGGAGTGTAAGGGGTGCCGGCTACACCTTC | CAWSVRGAGYTF
- | TRBJ2-5 | few | TRBV6-1 | TGTGCCAGCAGTGAGCCCCCTCTGGCTAACCAAGAGACCCAGTACTTC | CASSEPPLANQETQYF
TRBD1 | TRBJ2-3 | few | TRBV5-4 | TGTGCCAGCAGCTTGGGGCAGGGGGCAGGGGCCGATACGCAGTATTTT | CASSLGQGAGADTQYF
- | TRBJ1-1 | medium-sized | TRBV7-3 | TGTGCCAGCAGCTTAACGGCGCCGGGAGTAACTGAAGCTTTCTTT | CASSLTAPGVTEAFF
- | TRBJ1-5 | - | TRBV7-2 | TGTGCCAGCAGCTTGACAGAGAATCAGCCCCAGCATTTT | CASSLTENQPQHF
TRBD1 | TRBJ2-2 | - | TRBV27 | TGTGCCAGCACCCAGGACAGGGGGCTTGCGAACACCGGGGAGCTGTTTTTT | CASTQDRGLANTGELFF
- | TRBJ2-3 | few | TRBV9 | TGTGCCAGCAGCGCAACCGGGACTTATCCAGATACGCAGTATTTT | CASSATGTYPDTQYF
TRBD1 | TRBJ2-7 | - | TRBV6-7 | TGTGCCAGGAGGGACAGGGGTGTACACGAGCAGTACTTC | CARRDRGVHEQYF
- | TRBJ2-6 | many | TRBV11-2 | TGTGCCAGCAGCTCCGGACTCCCCTCTGGGGCCAACGTCCTGACTTTC | CASSSGLPSGANVLTF
- | TRBJ2-5 | few | TRBV12-3/TRBV12-4 | TGTGCCAGCACTCGGTTAGGAGCTGGAGAGACCCAGTACTTC | CASTRLGAGETQYF
TRBD1 | TRBJ1-1 | - | TRBV4-3 | TGCGCCAGCAGCCTGACAGGGGGCACTGAAGCTTTCTTT | CASSLTGGTEAFF